A selection of T cell receptor beta chains follows, all from one sample in a study of OX40 agonist ivuxolimab in advanced cancers. Clones were read by immunoSEQ multiplex PCR, and TCRdb kept only the in-frame ones, dropping some. Of about 34,000 clones in the sample, 65% to 90% are singletons; the top ten hold around 1.4%. This specimen was CD4+ or CD8+ T cells sorted from blood, taken in a trial of the OX40 agonist ivuxolimab. These receptor sequences come from an adult with an advanced solid tumor such as melanoma, head and neck, liver or kidney cancer. CDR3s include the opening cysteine and the closing phenylalanine or tryptophan. The order of the fields is D gene, V gene, CDR3 length, clone size, J gene, CDR3 DNA, CDR3 protein. D genes are given only for firm matches. Rows give clone size only sometimes, using once, few, many, or a class for an expanded clone.

-	TRBV25-1	13	-	TRBJ1-1	TGTGCCAGCAGTGGGGGGGATGCGGCTGAAGCTTTCTTT	CASSGGDAAEAFF
-	TRBV6-9	13	-	TRBJ1-5	TGTGCCAGCAGTCATCAGTCTAATCAGCCCCAGCATTTT	CASSHQSNQPQHF
-	TRBV5-1	15	-	TRBJ2-1	TGCGCCAGCAGCTTGGGGACCAGCTCCTACAATGAGCAGTTCTTC	CASSLGTSSYNEQFF
TRBD1	TRBV5-4	15	-	TRBJ1-2	TGTGCCAACGGGATCGGAGGGGGCGCTTACTATGGCTACACCTTC	CANGIGGGAYYGYTF
TRBD1	TRBV15	16	-	TRBJ1-6	TGTGCCACCAGCAGGGAACTCAGGGGGAATAATTCACCCCTCCACTTT	CATSRELRGNNSPLHF
-	TRBV29-1	15	few	TRBJ2-3	TGCAGCGTTGAAGAGCCGCCAGCCAACACAGATACGCAGTATTTT	CSVEEPPANTDTQYF
-	TRBV2	11	medium-sized	TRBJ1-1	TGTGCCAGCTTACAAGGGTTGATAGCTTTCTTT	CASLQGLIAFF
TRBD1	TRBV19	14	-	TRBJ1-4	TGTGCCAGTAGTGCGACAGGGAATCTTGAAAAACTGTTTTTT	CASSATGNLEKLFF
-	TRBV7-8	15	-	TRBJ1-5	TGTGCCAGCAGTCAAGGTGGGGCTGGTGGTCAGCCCCAGCATTTT	CASSQGGAGGQPQHF
-	TRBV5-1	16	-	TRBJ2-1	TGCGCCAGCAGCTTATCCGGGGGCGCTTACTACAATGAGCAGTTCTTC	CASSLSGGAYYNEQFF
-	TRBV18	13	-	TRBJ1-5	TGTGCCAGCTCAACGGAGTACGATCAGCCCCAGCATTTT	CASSTEYDQPQHF
-	TRBV5-1	14	medium-sized	TRBJ2-7	TGCGCCAGCAGCTTGACACAGGGCCCCTACGAGCAGTACTTC	CASSLTQGPYEQYF
-	TRBV19	14	-	TRBJ2-1	TGTGCCAGTAACCGACAAACTAGCAGCAATGAGCAGTTCTTC	CASNRQTSSNEQFF
-	TRBV7-2	16	-	TRBJ1-3	TGTGCCAGCAGCTTAGTTACCCCCTACTCTGGAAACACCATATATTTT	CASSLVTPYSGNTIYF
TRBD1	TRBV7-7	13	-	TRBJ2-7	TGTGCTAGCAGTCCTGACAGGGGAAGCGAGCAGTACTTC	CASSPDRGSEQYF
TRBD2	TRBV11-3	14	-	TRBJ2-7	TGTGCCAGCAGCCGAAGCGGGGGGGCCTACGAGCAGTACTTC	CASSRSGGAYEQYF
-	TRBV4-1	16	-	TRBJ1-2	TGCGCCAGCAGCCGGGACAAGGCCGAGGCTAACTATGGCTACACCTTC	CASSRDKAEANYGYTF
TRBD1	TRBV7-9	16	-	TRBJ1-4	TGTGCCAGCGACCTCCTGGGACAGGCGACTAATGAAAAACTGTTTTTT	CASDLLGQATNEKLFF
-	TRBV5-6	16	-	TRBJ2-3	TGTGCCAGCAGCTTGGGGAAGGACTTCTACACAGATACGCAGTATTTT	CASSLGKDFYTDTQYF
-	TRBV5-6	12	-	TRBJ2-5	TGTGCCAGCAGCTTCCCCATGGAGACCCAGTACTTC	CASSFPMETQYF
-	TRBV28	14	-	TRBJ2-2	TGTGCCAGCAGGGATGGAGGTTCGACCGGGGAGCTGTTTTTT	CASRDGGSTGELFF
TRBD1	TRBV30	13	-	TRBJ2-2	TGTGCCTGGACCACCTACAGGGGTGGGGAGCTGTTTTTT	CAWTTYRGGELFF
-	TRBV15	14	-	TRBJ2-3	TGTGCCACCAAAACGGGAGCAAGCACAGATACGCAGTATTTT	CATKTGASTDTQYF
-	TRBV2	11	-	TRBJ2-1	TGTGCCAGCAATAGTTACAATGAGCAGTTCTTC	CASNSYNEQFF
-	TRBV4-2	14	-	TRBJ2-1	TGTGCCAGCAGCCAAGGGCGGGCTTCTCCTTCGCCGTTCTTC	CASSQGRASPSPFF
TRBD1	TRBV10-1	18	-	TRBJ1-5	TGCGCCAGAGTCCCAGGACAGGGGGCTAATGGGGCTGACCAGCCCCAGCATTTT	CARVPGQGANGADQPQHF
-	TRBV2	14	-	TRBJ2-1	TGTGCCAGCATGGGGACGGGGATCGACAATGAGCAGTTCTTC	CASMGTGIDNEQFF
-	TRBV4-2	15	-	TRBJ2-5	TGTGCCAGCAGCCCCCGCGGCTCCGTGGAAGAGACCCAGTACTTC	CASSPRGSVEETQYF
-	TRBV6-5	14	-	TRBJ1-2	TGTGCCAGCAGGAAAGACAGTTCCGGGTATGGCTACACCTTC	CASRKDSSGYGYTF
-	TRBV29-1	14	-	TRBJ1-1	TGCAGCGCCTTCGGACCGTTAGGGAACACTGAAGCTTTCTTT	CSAFGPLGNTEAFF
TRBD2	TRBV5-4	16	few	TRBJ2-1	TGTGCCAGCAGCACTCGGACTAGCGGGACCTACAATGAGCAGTTCTTC	CASSTRTSGTYNEQFF
TRBD2	TRBV5-6	16	-	TRBJ2-1	TGTGCCAGCAGTGAACTAGCGGCGGTAATCTACAATGAGCAGTTCTTC	CASSELAAVIYNEQFF
-	TRBV11-2	14	-	TRBJ1-5	TGTGCCAGCAGCTTAGATGCTCCTATCCAGCCCCAGCATTTT	CASSLDAPIQPQHF
-	TRBV2	12	once	TRBJ2-3	TGTGCCAGCAGTGTCGGGACAGATACGCAGTATTTT	CASSVGTDTQYF
-	TRBV6-5	12	-	TRBJ2-1	TGTGCCAGCGGGGGGTACTACAATGAGCAGTTCTTC	CASGGYYNEQFF
-	TRBV27	15	-	TRBJ1-4	TGTGCCAGCAGTCCTACAGGGACGCGAAGCGAAAAACTGTTTTTT	CASSPTGTRSEKLFF
-	TRBV5-6	15	once	TRBJ2-4	TGTGCCAGCAGCTTGTTCGGCGCAGGAGAGAACATTCAGTACTTC	CASSLFGAGENIQYF
-	TRBV6-5	14	-	TRBJ1-2	TGTGCCAGCAGTTACGTATCAGGGTATGATGGCTACACCTTC	CASSYVSGYDGYTF
-	TRBV30	13	-	TRBJ1-5	TGTGCCTGGAGTACAGACACCAATCAGCCCCAGCATTTT	CAWSTDTNQPQHF
TRBD2	TRBV7-9	17	few	TRBJ2-7	TGTGCCAGCATCAGTACGACTAGCGGAAACCTTGTCGACGAGCAGTACTTC	CASISTTSGNLVDEQYF
-	TRBV11-1	13	-	TRBJ1-5	TGTGCCAGCAGCTTAGACATCAATCAGCCCCAGCATTTT	CASSLDINQPQHF
TRBD1	TRBV7-2	15	once	TRBJ1-4	TGTGCCAGCAGCTTAGATCACAGGGGCCGGGAAAAACTGTTTTTT	CASSLDHRGREKLFF
TRBD2	TRBV5-4	16	-	TRBJ2-7	TGTGCCAGCAGCGCGGGACTAGCGGGGGTCTCCTACGAGCAGTACTTC	CASSAGLAGVSYEQYF
TRBD2	TRBV7-2	16	-	TRBJ2-5	TGTGCCAGCAGCATATCCGCGGGGGGAGGATGGGAGACCCAGTACTTC	CASSISAGGGWETQYF
-	TRBV11-2	17	-	TRBJ2-2	TGTGCCAGCAGCGTTAGGTCTGGGACCTTAAACACCGGGGAGCTGTTTTTT	CASSVRSGTLNTGELFF
TRBD1	TRBV4-2	14	-	TRBJ1-2	TGTGCCAGCAGAGGACAGGGGAGAGGGGGGGGCTACACCTTC	CASRGQGRGGGYTF